Shown below are 6 T cell receptor beta chains from a single sample sequenced in a study of T cell repertoires in cytomegalovirus infection. TCRdb passed the reads through MiXCR, listing each CDR3 protein once. This table has a few hundred thousand distinct CDR3 sequences, roughly a sixth appearing once. What was sequenced was PBMCs. The receptors were sampled from a human donor in good health (CMV status not recorded). Some clones in this sample may be carry-over from other donors' samples.

This clonotype was seen repeatedly, ten times or more. The chain is built from TRBV7-8 and TRBJ2-5; D is undetermined. Germline values: CDR1 SGHVS, CDR2 FQNEAQ. Trimming pared 6 bases from V and 2 bases from J, leaving 10 bases between. The CDR3 length is 13 residues. The CDR3 here is CASRRTEQETQYF. DNA for the CDR3: TGTGCCAGCAGGCGTACGGAACAAGAGACCCAGTACTTC.

There are many counts of this clonotype. This chain uses TRBV7-9 with TRBJ2-1; D remains ambiguous. The CDR3 is made up of 13 amino acids. CDR1 is SEHNR, CDR2 FQNEAQ, per germline (reference sequence). Deletions cut 4 bases from V and 6 bases from J, with 10 bases between. DNA of the CDR3: TGTGCCAGCAGCTCCTCTCCTGCCAATGAGCAGTTCTTC. Protein product: CASSSSPANEQFF.

This clonotype was recorded at least ten times. V usage is TRBV7-8 and J usage is TRBJ2-7, with 7 bases that match TRBD2. The CDR3 covers 13 residues. The junction had 0 bases not matched to a gene; V was cut back by 1 base and J by 3 bases. Germline V gene lookup returns CDR1 SGHVS and CDR2 FQNEAQ. CDR3 protein: CASSLGGGYEQYF. The CDR3 nucleotides read TGTGCCAGCAGCTTAGGGGGGGGCTACGAGCAGTACTTC.

V gene TRBV4-3 combines with J gene TRBJ2-1, with a weak D call TRBD2 (5 bases). The CDR3 sequence is 16 residues long. V was pared by 0 bases and J by 4 bases, with 13 bases between. Germline V gene lookup returns CDR1 LGHNA and CDR2 YSLEER. DNA of the CDR3: TGCGCCAGCAGCCAAGATCTGGCTAGCACATACAATGAGCAGTTCTTC. Translating gives CASSQDLASTYNEQFF.

This clonotype was seen a handful of times. This rearrangement joins TRBV12-3 or TRBV12-4 to TRBJ1-1, with unresolved D. CDR3 length equals 12 residues. V lost 6 bases and J 5 bases, leaving 10 bases between the germline ends. CDR3 sequence: CASRDWNTEAFF. As DNA, the CDR3 is TGTGCCAGCAGGGACTGGAATACTGAAGCTTTCTTT.

This clonotype was observed a few times. DNA for the CDR3: TGCGCCAGCAGCTCCGGACAGCTATTCACAGATACGCAGTATTTT. This gives the protein CASSSGQLFTDTQYF. The V call is TRBV5-1, the J call TRBJ2-3; D is perhaps TRBD1 (6 bases). V shed 3 bases and J shed 2 bases, with 13 bases lying between them. The germline V gene encodes CDR1 SGHRS and CDR2 YFSETQ. The CDR3 runs 15 residues.